The T cell receptor beta chain under discussion was sequenced for a study of T cells in localized non-small cell lung cancer. Findings and caveats of the study: Among the top 100 tumor clones, a median approximately 60 appeared in adjacent lung. There was higher T cell clonality in uninvolved adjacent lung than in tumor, and it was highest there.

About this clone: Its antigen is unknown.

V lost 1 base, J lost 7 bases, and 14 bases lay in between. CDR1 is MNHEY and CDR2 is SVGAGI in the germline V gene. CDR3 length equals 14 residues. Libraries were prepared by immunoSEQ multiplex PCR; TCRdb keeps only in-frame clonotypes and omits some of them. The sample consists of tens of thousands of clones, 85% to 95% of them appearing once. The TCR was taken from a woman aged 35 to 70 with stage I lung adenocarcinoma. The sample consisted of peripheral blood, taken before any cancer treatment. The rearrangement uses TRBV6-5 and TRBJ2-7, with D perhaps matching TRBD2 (5 bases). The CDR3 protein is CASSYFGLLAEQYF. The CDR3 DNA follows: TGTGCCAGCAGTTACTTTGGACTCCTCGCAGAGCAGTACTTC.